This T cell receptor beta chain was documented in a study of T cell repertoires in ileal Crohn's disease (dated by TCRdb to about 2019). Background on the whole study: The median duration of disease was around 7.3 years, and at the time of surgery approximately 34% of patients were active smokers. Every patient underwent surgery because of a complication, which was stricturing disease in about 61% of cases and penetrating disease in roughly 39%. Roughly half of the patients were given postoperative therapy, with 15 to 20 on anti-TNF agents and 10 to 12 on thiopurines. A prospective multicentre cohort supplied the roughly 59 Crohn's disease patients whose TCR repertoires were analysed. The study was conducted in parallel with a multicentre cohort built to find predictors of early endoscopic recurrence after ileocolonic resection. A Rutgeerts score above i0 was used to define endoscopic postoperative recurrence. The study sequenced 171 mucosal samples from a few dozen patients, taken at several locations on the surgical specimen and at postoperative endoscopy.

Note on this clone: This clone's antigen is unknown. Base quality data are lacking; no much larger clone is found one base away.

According to the germline V gene, CDR1 reads SNHLY and CDR2 reads FYNNEI. Between the V and J ends, shortened by 8 bases and 7 bases respectively, the junction contains 14 bases. Its CDR3 holds 13 amino acids, cysteine through phenylalanine. Just CDR3 DNA is preserved here, 39 bases in frame from base 1. Adults with ileal or ileocolonic Crohn's disease for whom ileocolonic resection was indicated were considered eligible. Whole ileal mucosal biopsies were stored frozen at -80°C before DNA extraction. A TRizol-based method was used to extract genomic DNA from the frozen whole biopsies, and the DNA was quantified with a NanoDrop 2000 spectrophotometer. Study-wide findings and limitations: Sorted CD8 T cells carried more high-frequency clones than CD4 T cells, suggesting mucosal expansions were mainly CD8. Higher high-frequency clone percentages at surgery were associated with endoscopic recurrence; all patients with clonality above 26.8% (18/57) had recurrence. Mucosal CD4 and CD8 T cells were sorted and sequenced only in a subgroup of patients, whose size was not stated. Patients who were active smokers at surgery had a significantly higher proportion of clonal expansions than non-smokers (around 25% vs 18%, p=0.02).

For commercial TCRB immunosequencing, about 500 nanograms of biopsy DNA were submitted for each sample. Adaptive Biotechnology amplified CDR3 regions from genomic DNA with a two-step multiplex PCR that controlled for amplification bias. In the first PCR, primers covered every V and J gene segment, and in the second PCR, barcodes and Illumina adapters were added. CDR3 libraries were sequenced using an Illumina instrument. Regarding the original processing steps: The analysis used both the pipelines supplied by the vendor and custom analysis of the raw data in R/Bioconductor with R version 3.3.0. Clonality, which ranges from 0 to 1, was calculated as the inverse of the normalised Shannon entropy across all productive clones. High-frequency clones were defined as the share of the repertoire taken up by the top 100 clones, keeping only clones that passed a 95% confidence test. Repertoire diversity was measured with the Simpson index, and overlap between samples was measured with the Morisita-Horn index. TCRdb obtained this table from immuneACCESS and retained in-frame rearrangements with V and J assigned. These tables miss some clones; where compared with another copy, unresolved V genes account for less than half of the shortfall, and the remainder is unexplained. D and trimming were read from the DNA, whereas the V and J calls and clone size are those reported in that table. The sample includes about 8,300 clones, with roughly 79% observed a single time. Less than 5% of the sample comes from the top ten.

The chain employs TRBV2 and TRBJ2-2; the D gene is possibly TRBD2, with 5 bases matching. Sequenced material: ileal tissue. The sequence came from an adult with Crohn's disease. CDR3 loop: CASSLATHGELFF. The nucleotide sequence reads as follows: TGTGCCAGCTCTTTAGCGACTCACGGGGAGCTGTTTTTT.